The sequence of this T cell receptor (beta chain) was determined in a study of shared clonotypes between healthy human individuals. Findings and caveats of the study: Though the depth was large, rarefaction showed that sorted-subset sequencing was incomplete.

The naive CD8 subset, CD45RO-negative cells positively selected for CCR7, excluded terminally differentiated effector memory CD45RA+ cells. V lost 0 bases and J 3 bases, leaving 8 bases between the germline ends. The CDR3 runs to 14 residues. CDR1 and CDR2 (germline): MNHEY, SVGAGI. This table comes from immunoSEQ multiplex PCR, and its TCRdb copy is limited to in-frame clones, with some not included. There are under 2,000,000 clones in the sample; approximately 94% occur only once, and 0.95% to 1.5% lies in the top ten. Turning to this clone: Its specificity is not known.

Sequencing was performed on naive CD8+ T cells sorted from blood. The sequence came from a young man in good health. The rearrangement uses TRBV6-5 and TRBJ1-2; the D gene is possibly TRBD1 (5 bases). Here the CDR3 reads CASSYSGPYYGYTF. DNA of the CDR3: TGTGCCAGCAGTTACTCGGGGCCATACTATGGCTACACCTTC.